These 15 T cell receptor beta chains were all obtained from the same sample, sequenced in a study of cytomegalovirus exposure and HLA in healthy donors. Researchers ran the PCR with 60 Vbeta and 13 Jbeta primers. The protocol was immunoSEQ multiplex PCR, while the TCRdb copy is restricted to in-frame clones and leaves out a portion. Here the sample spans over 95,000 clones, 74% being singletons. The sequenced material came from PBMCs. These receptors came from a woman aged 40 to 50 in good health and CMV-seropositive.

J is TRBJ2-6 and V is TRBV30; unclear D gene. The V and J ends lost 2 bases and 1 base respectively, with 6 bases between them. CDR3 size: 14 residues. CDR1 is GTSNPN, CDR2 SVGIG, per germline (reference sequence). The CDR3 sequence: CAWSSSSGANVLTF. In DNA form, the CDR3 reads TGTGCCTGGAGTAGTAGTTCTGGGGCCAACGTCCTGACTTTC.

The chain links TRBV14 to TRBJ2-7; the match to TRBD1 covers 9 bases. CDR1 is SGHDN and CDR2 is FVKESK in the germline V gene. The CDR3 consists of 16 residues. V lost 0 bases and J lost 6; bases outside the gene matches: 9. For the CDR3, the DNA is TGTGCCAGCAGCCAAGAGGGGGACAGGGCCTATCTCGAGCAGTACTTC. Amino acid sequence: CASSQEGDRAYLEQYF. The complete variable domain, with remaining parts taken from reference TRBV14 and TRBJ2-7, reads EAGVTQFPSHSVIEKGQTVTLRCDPISGHDNLYWYRRVMGKEIKFLLHFVKESKQDESGMPNNRFLAERTGGTYSTLKVQPAELEDSGVYFCASSQEGDRAYLEQYFGPGTRLTVT.

The V gene is TRBV25-1, the J gene TRBJ2-1, with D perhaps matching TRBD2 (5 bases). CDR3 length: 15 amino acids. V lost 3 bases and J lost 3, with 12 bases in between. Germline CDR1 and CDR2: MGHDK and SYGVNS. This CDR3 reads CASSEGSGYYNEQFF. CDR3 nucleotides: TGTGCCAGCAGTGAGGGCAGCGGCTACTACAATGAGCAGTTCTTC.

CDR3 residues: CASSLGRGWTGELFF. CDR3 sequence (DNA): TGTGCCAGCAGTTTAGGTCGGGGTTGGACCGGGGAGCTGTTTTTT. This chain uses TRBV27 with TRBJ2-2; perhaps TRBD2 as D (5 bases). CDR1 is MNHEY and CDR2 is SMNVEV in the germline V gene (reference sequence). This CDR3 has 15 residues. V lost 2 bases to trimming and J lost 5 bases, with 12 bases between them.

The chain couples TRBV6-5 to TRBJ1-1; D possibly corresponds to TRBD1 (5 bases). The germline gives CDR1 MNHEY, CDR2 SVGAGI. CDR3 size: 14 residues. Deletions cut 2 bases from V and 5 bases from J, with 12 bases between. Here the CDR3 DNA reads TGTGCCAGCAGTTACGTTGGGGGGGGGACTGAAGCTTTCTTT. It is translated as CASSYVGGGTEAFF.

The genes are TRBV2 and TRBJ2-1, with D uncertain. CDR3 size: 14 residues. CDR1 is SNHLY and CDR2 is FYNNEI in the germline V gene. Trimming took off 8 bases at V and 4 bases at J, with 15 bases between the two ends. The CDR3: CASHDFRGYNEQFF. In DNA, the CDR3 is TGTGCCAGCCACGACTTCCGTGGATACAATGAGCAGTTCTTC.

This rearrangement joins TRBV7-9 to TRBJ2-3; 13 bases line up with TRBD2. Per the germline V gene, CDR1 is SEHNR and CDR2 is FQNEAQ (reference sequence). The CDR3 has 16 residues. V dropped 3 bases and J dropped 4; count of bases not matched to a gene: 4. CDR3: CASSFWTSGGSDTQYF. The CDR3 DNA reads TGTGCCAGCAGCTTCTGGACTAGCGGGGGTTCAGATACGCAGTATTTT.

This rearrangement joins TRBV18 to TRBJ1-1; perhaps TRBD1 as D (6 bases). V gave up 1 base and J gave up 1 base, with 13 bases separating them. Germline loops: CDR1 KGHSH, CDR2 LQKENI. The CDR3 loop spans 16 amino acids. The CDR3 DNA sequence: TGTGCCAGCTCACCACGGGGGGGGGCTAAGAACACTGAAGCTTTCTTT. Translated: CASSPRGGAKNTEAFF.

This sequence joins TRBV6-5 and TRBJ2-1, with 13 bases lining up with TRBD2. This CDR3 has 16 amino acids. V dropped 2 bases and J dropped 6; count of bases not matched to a gene: 4. Germline-derived CDR1 and CDR2 are MNHEY and SVGAGI. The CDR3 region is CASSYTSGGGGNEQFF. The DNA for the CDR3 is TGTGCCAGCAGTTACACTAGCGGGGGGGGTGGCAATGAGCAGTTCTTC.

This clone was picked up a small number of times. This chain joins TRBV18 and TRBJ1-2; 9 nucleotides match TRBD1. The V and J ends lost 6 bases and 5 bases, in that order; junction bases with no gene match: 4. CDR3 length: 13 residues. The germline V gene has CDR1 KGHSH and CDR2 LQKENI. In DNA, the CDR3 is TGTGCCAGCTCCTCGGGACAGGGATATGGCTACACCTTC. Protein sequence: CASSSGQGYGYTF.

The chain combines TRBV5-1 with TRBJ2-5; 12 bases line up with TRBD1. Germline assignment: CDR1 SGHRS and CDR2 YFSETQ. The ends lost 4 bases at V and 2 bases at J; junction bases unmatched: 6. The CDR3 loop spans 16 amino acids. In DNA form, the CDR3 reads TGCGCCAGCAGCCCAGGGACAGGGGGCAGGCAAGAGACCCAGTACTTC. This encodes CASSPGTGGRQETQYF. Variable domain in full (rest from reference TRBV5-1 and TRBJ2-5): KAGVTQTPRYLIKTRGQQVTLSCSPISGHRSVSWYQQTPGQGLQFLFEYFSETQRNKGNFPGRFSGRQFSNSRSEMNVSTLELGDSALYLCASSPGTGGRQETQYFGPGTRLLVL.

This chain joins TRBV5-1 and TRBJ2-3; the D gene is possibly TRBD2 (6 bases). The germline V and J ends were trimmed by 4 bases and 0 bases, with 12 bases remaining between them. Germline V CDR1 and CDR2: SGHRS, YFSETQ. This CDR3 spans 15 amino acids. The CDR3 nucleotides read TGCGCCAGCAGCGGGGCTAGCGTAAGCACAGATACGCAGTATTTT. Its protein is CASSGASVSTDTQYF.

V gene TRBV5-1 combines with J gene TRBJ1-3; perhaps TRBD1 as D (6 bases). This CDR3 region has 15 residues. Per the germline V gene, CDR1 is SGHRS and CDR2 is YFSETQ. V gave up 1 base and J gave up 0 bases, with 8 bases separating them. The CDR3 spells CASSLQGNSGNTIYF. CDR3 DNA: TGCGCCAGCAGCTTGCAGGGGAACTCTGGAAACACCATATATTTT.

This sequence joins TRBV5-4 and TRBJ1-6; TRBD1 matches at 8 bases. Trimming removed 2 bases from V and 7 bases from J; junction bases left unmatched: 2. Germline assignment: CDR1 SGHNT and CDR2 YYREEE (reference sequence). The CDR3 totals 14 residues. This CDR3 reads CASSFDRGNSPLHF. The CDR3 DNA follows: TGTGCCAGCAGCTTTGACAGGGGAAATTCACCCCTCCACTTT. The variable domain in full, with the rest retrieved from reference TRBV5-4 and TRBJ1-6, is ETGVTQSPTHLIKTRGQQVTLRCSSQSGHNTVSWYQQALGQGPQFIFQYYREEENGRGNFPPRFSGLQFPNYSSELNVNALELDDSALYLCASSFDRGNSPLHFGNGTRLTVT.

The V and J genes are TRBV7-3 and TRBJ2-3; 10 nucleotides align to TRBD2. V lost 5 bases and J lost 9; bases outside the gene matches: 2. The CDR3 has 12 amino acids. Germline V lookup: CDR1 SGHTA, CDR2 FQGTGA. The CDR3 DNA reads TGTGCCAGCAGCCCGACTAGCGGGACGCAGTATTTT. Encoded protein: CASSPTSGTQYF. Filled out from reference TRBV7-3 and TRBJ2-3, the complete variable domain reads GAGVSQTPSNKVTEKGKYVELRCDPISGHTALYWYRQSLGQGPEFLIYFQGTGAADDSGLPNDRFFAVRPEGSVSTLKIQRTERGDSAVYLCASSPTSGTQYFGPGTRLTVL.